These 11 T cell receptor beta chains originate from one sample sequenced in a study of cytomegalovirus exposure and HLA in healthy donors. The PCR was carried out with 60 Vbeta primers and 13 Jbeta primers. TCRdb's copy holds only in-frame clones and misses some; the assay was immunoSEQ multiplex PCR. The sample includes around 150,000 clones, almost 80% seen only once; the top ten take over 0.95%. The sequenced sample was PBMCs. These receptors were collected from a woman aged 45-65 years in good health and CMV-seropositive.

The chain uses TRBV20-1 and TRBJ2-3; D uncertain. Germline lookup yields CDR1 DFQATT and CDR2 SNEGSKA (reference sequence). Trimming pared 5 bases from V and 0 bases from J, leaving 3 bases between. CDR3 length: 11 amino acids. DNA for the CDR3: TGCAGTGCTCCTAGCACAGATACGCAGTATTTT. Its translation is CSAPSTDTQYF.

The chain uses TRBV7-2 and TRBJ1-1; 8 nucleotides match TRBD1. Germline CDR1 and CDR2: SGHTA and FQGNSA. The V and J ends lost 7 bases and 2 bases, in that order; junction bases with no gene match: 3. This CDR3 has 13 residues. The CDR3 sequence: CASIRGPNTEAFF. The CDR3 DNA sequence: TGTGCCAGCATCAGGGGGCCTAACACTGAAGCTTTCTTT.

This clone was seen a few times. The chain employs TRBV19 and TRBJ2-7; tentative D call: TRBD1 (5 bases). CDR3 length equals 13 residues. Germline assignment: CDR1 LNHDA and CDR2 SQIVND (reference sequence). The ends were cut back, 1 base at V and 4 bases at J, with 8 bases in the middle. The CDR3 protein is CASSIANRYEQYF. The CDR3 bases are TGTGCCAGTAGTATAGCCAACAGGTACGAGCAGTACTTC.

The chain has TRBV4-1 and TRBJ2-7, with TRBD1 matching over 8 bases. Germline V gene lookup returns CDR1 MGHRA and CDR2 YSYEKL. The CDR3 sequence is 14 residues long. Trimming at V came to 5 bases and at J to 4 bases, leaving 7 bases not matched to a gene. CDR3 amino acids: CASSSPGGLYEQYF. DNA for the CDR3: TGCGCCAGCAGCTCCCCAGGGGGCTTATACGAGCAGTACTTC.

The rearrangement joins TRBV9 to TRBJ2-6; tentative D call: TRBD1 (5 bases). This CDR3 contains 16 residues. The V end was cut by 1 base, the J end by 1 base, with 9 bases between. The germline CDR1 and CDR2 sequences are SGDLS and YYNGEE. CDR3 bases: TGTGCCAGCAGCGTACAGGGTTTATCTGGGGCCAACGTCCTGACTTTC. It translates to CASSVQGLSGANVLTF.

This CDR3 reads CASSSPQGGANEKLFF. CDR3 sequence (DNA): TGTGCCAGCAGTTCACCCCAAGGGGGTGCTAATGAAAAACTGTTTTTT. The chain is built from TRBV28 and TRBJ1-4; TRBD1 is a possible D gene (6 bases). Trimming left V 4 bases short and J 3 bases short, with 15 bases between. The CDR3 has 16 amino acids. Germline CDR1 reads MDHEN; CDR2 reads SYDVKM.

The V call is TRBV28, the J call TRBJ2-7; 9 bases map to TRBD1. Germline values: CDR1 MDHEN, CDR2 SYDVKM. The CDR3 is made up of 15 amino acids. The junction had 7 bases not matched to a gene; V was cut back by 3 bases and J by 4 bases. The chain's CDR3 is CASSLSGTGLYEQYF. In nucleotides, the CDR3 is TGTGCCAGCAGTTTGTCCGGGACAGGGCTATACGAGCAGTACTTC. Full variable domain (missing parts from reference TRBV28 and TRBJ2-7): DVKVTQSSRYLVKRTGEKVFLECVQDMDHENMFWYRQDPGLGLRLIYFSYDVKMKEKGDIPEGYSVSREKKERFSLILESASTNQTSMYLCASSLSGTGLYEQYFGPGTRLTVT.

For this clone: A junction end diverges from the germline sequence, so it may reflect a read error. The CDR3 loop reads CASSLDSGDTQYF. CDR3 coding DNA: TGTGCTAGCAGCTTAGACTCCGGGGATACGCAGTATTTT. V and J are TRBV7-7 and TRBJ2-3, with D uncertain. The CDR3 is made up of 13 amino acids. Germline V gene sequence: CDR1 SSHAT, CDR2 FNYEAQ (reference sequence).

J is TRBJ2-1 and V is TRBV19, with 11 bases fitting TRBD2. Looked up from germline, CDR1 is LNHDA and CDR2 is SQIVND (reference sequence). Trimming cost V 4 bases and J 1 base; bases outside gene matches: 9. This CDR3 has 18 residues. CDR3 bases: TGTGCCAGTAGTAGGCTAGCGGGAGGACGTATGTCCTACAATGAGCAGTTCTTC. It codes for CASSRLAGGRMSYNEQFF.

J is TRBJ2-5 and V is TRBV6-5, with D tentatively TRBD1 (6 bases). Germline V gives CDR1 MNHEY, CDR2 SVGAGI. V was cut by 0 bases and J by 7 bases, with 12 bases left in between. The CDR3 totals 14 residues. DNA of the CDR3: TGTGCCAGCAGTTACTCGGGGACATCAGGGACCCAGTACTTC. This sequence encodes CASSYSGTSGTQYF.

The chain carries TRBV5-5 and TRBJ2-4; 9 bases map to TRBD1. V lost 4 bases to trimming and J lost 5 bases; unmatched junction nucleotides: 4. The germline gives CDR1 SGHKS, CDR2 YYEKEE (reference sequence). The CDR3 consists of 14 residues. CDR3 region: CASSPRTGENIQYF. In DNA, the CDR3 is TGTGCCAGCAGCCCAAGGACAGGGGAAAACATTCAGTACTTC.